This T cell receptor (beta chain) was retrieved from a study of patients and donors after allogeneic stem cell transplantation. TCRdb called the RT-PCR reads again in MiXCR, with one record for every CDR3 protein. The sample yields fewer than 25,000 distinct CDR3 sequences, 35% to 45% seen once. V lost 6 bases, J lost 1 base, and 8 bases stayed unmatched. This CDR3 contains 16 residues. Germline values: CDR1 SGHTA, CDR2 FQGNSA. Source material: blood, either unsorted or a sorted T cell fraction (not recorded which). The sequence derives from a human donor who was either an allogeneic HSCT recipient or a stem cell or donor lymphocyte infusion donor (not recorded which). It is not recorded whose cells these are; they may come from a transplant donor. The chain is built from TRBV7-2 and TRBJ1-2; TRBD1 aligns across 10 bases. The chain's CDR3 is CASRGTGVPFNYGYTF. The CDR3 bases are TGTGCCAGCAGAGGGACAGGGGTGCCCTTTAACTATGGCTACACCTTC.